The 3 T cell receptor beta chains given below trace back to one sample, sequenced in a study of beta chain features in type 1 diabetes. Expressed TCRB transcripts were sequenced because the entire RNA isolate underwent reverse transcription. Data came from immunoSEQ multiplex PCR; TCRdb stores just in-frame clones and leaves some out. The data show 310,000 or so clones, with 7% to 9% seen just once and around 0.44% held by the top ten. The sample taken for sequencing was central memory CD4+ T cells from blood. The receptors come from a woman aged 18-29 years in good health.

There are a few counts of this clone. The rearrangement uses TRBV6-6 and TRBJ2-1, with D perhaps TRBD1 (6 bases). CDR1 and CDR2 from the germline V gene are MNHNY and SVGAGI (reference sequence). The CDR3 spans 15 residues. V shed 6 bases and J shed 0 bases, with 12 bases lying between them. The CDR3 loop reads CASRRPGDSYNEQFF. CDR3 DNA sequence: TGTGCCAGCAGAAGACCAGGGGACTCCTACAATGAGCAGTTCTTC.

The V gene is TRBV19, the J gene TRBJ2-1; no firm D call. The V gene's germline CDR1 is LNHDA and CDR2 SQIVND (reference sequence). The CDR3 consists of 19 residues. Trimming cost V 3 bases and J 5 bases, with 26 bases left between them. CDR3 DNA sequence: TGTGCCAGTAGTATTTTAATTTCTTGGGCCGGACCTAGAGACAATGAGCAGTTCTTC. Its protein is CASSILISWAGPRDNEQFF.

This clone has more than one count but fewer than ten. The V and J genes are TRBV7-2 and TRBJ2-7; TRBD1 might be the D (6 bases). From germline, CDR1 is SGHTA and CDR2 FQGNSA. The CDR3 runs to 15 residues. V dropped 2 bases and J dropped 0 bases, with 11 bases sitting between them. The CDR3 region has the DNA TGTGCCAGCAGCTTAATGGGGGCCGTCTCCTACGAGCAGTACTTC. It encodes CASSLMGAVSYEQYF.